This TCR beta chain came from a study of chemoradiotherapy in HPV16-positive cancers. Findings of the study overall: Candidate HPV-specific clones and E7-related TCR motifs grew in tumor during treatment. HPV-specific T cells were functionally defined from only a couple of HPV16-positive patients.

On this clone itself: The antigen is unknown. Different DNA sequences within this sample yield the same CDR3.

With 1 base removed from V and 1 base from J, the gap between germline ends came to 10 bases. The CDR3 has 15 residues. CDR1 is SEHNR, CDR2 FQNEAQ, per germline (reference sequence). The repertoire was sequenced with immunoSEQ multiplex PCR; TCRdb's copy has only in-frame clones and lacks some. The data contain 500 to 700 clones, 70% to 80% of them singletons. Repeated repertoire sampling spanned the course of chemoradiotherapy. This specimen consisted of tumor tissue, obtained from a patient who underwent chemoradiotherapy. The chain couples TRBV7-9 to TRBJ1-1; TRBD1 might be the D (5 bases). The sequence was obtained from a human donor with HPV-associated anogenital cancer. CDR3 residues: CASSLGLQENTEAFF. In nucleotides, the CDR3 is TGTGCCAGCAGCTTAGGGTTACAGGAGAACACTGAAGCTTTCTTT.